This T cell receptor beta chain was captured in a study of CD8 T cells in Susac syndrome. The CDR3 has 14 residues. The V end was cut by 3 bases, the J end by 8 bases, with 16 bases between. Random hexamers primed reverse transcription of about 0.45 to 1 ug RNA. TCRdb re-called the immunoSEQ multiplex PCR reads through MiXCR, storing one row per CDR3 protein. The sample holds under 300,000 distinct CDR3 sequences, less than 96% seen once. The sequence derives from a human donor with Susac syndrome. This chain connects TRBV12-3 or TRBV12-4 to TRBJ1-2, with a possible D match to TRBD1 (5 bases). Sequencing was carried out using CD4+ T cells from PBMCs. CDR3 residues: CASSFDSGRVGYTF. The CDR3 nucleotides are TGTGCCAGCAGTTTTGATTCGGGGCGTGTCGGCTACACCTTC.